The 29 T cell receptor beta chains given below trace back to one sample, sequenced in a study of cytomegalovirus exposure and HLA in healthy donors. Primers included in the PCR were 60 Vbeta and 13 Jbeta primers. Sequenced by immunoSEQ multiplex PCR; TCRdb stores in-frame clones only, minus some. The sample has about 150,000 clones; more than 60% are singletons. Sequencing input: PBMCs. The receptors originated from a woman aged 40 to 55 in good health and CMV-seronegative.

The chain recombines TRBV2 with TRBJ2-2, with 9 bases that match TRBD1. The length of the CDR3 is 15 residues. Looked up from germline, CDR1 is SNHLY and CDR2 is FYNNEI. The ends lost 7 bases at V and 5 bases at J; junction bases unmatched: 8. The CDR3: CASNAGQGGTGELFF. The CDR3 DNA reads as TGTGCCAGCAACGCGGGACAGGGAGGGACCGGGGAGCTGTTTTTT. Looking up the rest from reference TRBV2 and TRBJ2-2 gives the full variable domain: EPEVTQTPSHQVTQMGQEVILRCVPISNHLYFYWYRQILGQKVEFLVSFYNNEISEKSEIFDDQFSVERPDGSNFTLKIRSTKLEDSAMYFCASNAGQGGTGELFFGEGSRLTVL.

This clone showed up just a few times. The chain joins TRBV9 to TRBJ2-2; D call uncertain. Germline assignment: CDR1 SGDLS and CDR2 YYNGEE. V was shortened by 3 bases and J by 1 base, with 10 bases between the two germline ends. The CDR3 has 15 amino acids. CDR3 in DNA: TGTGCCAGCAGCGCCCCTCTCGGGAACACCGGGGAGCTGTTTTTT. Protein product: CASSAPLGNTGELFF.

The genes are TRBV28 and TRBJ1-3; D not certain. V was shortened by 4 bases and J by 12 bases, with 13 bases between the two germline ends. Germline lookup yields CDR1 MDHEN and CDR2 SYDVKM. This CDR3 is built from 12 residues. CDR3 bases: TGTGCCAGCAGTTCGTCGATGGTAGTCATATATTTT. This encodes CASSSSMVVIYF.

This clone was recorded only once. The chain has TRBV5-1 and TRBJ1-4; D is unresolved. The CDR3 extends over 14 amino acids. Germline lookup yields CDR1 SGHRS and CDR2 YFSETQ. The ends were cut back, 4 bases at V and 0 bases at J, with 7 bases in the middle. CDR3 sequence reads: CASSLGPTNEKLFF. The CDR3 DNA follows: TGCGCCAGCAGCCTAGGCCCAACTAATGAAAAACTGTTTTTT.

The V gene is TRBV5-6, the J gene TRBJ2-6; perhaps TRBD2 as D (6 bases). In germline, CDR1 is SGHDT, CDR2 YYEEEE. The CDR3 sequence is 17 residues long. With 3 bases removed from V and 4 bases from J, the gap between germline ends came to 17 bases. The CDR3 DNA sequence: TGTGCCAGCAGCTCCCTAGCCGGGAGCCCAGGGGCCAACGTCCTGACTTTC. Protein sequence: CASSSLAGSPGANVLTF.

This sequence joins TRBV10-3 and TRBJ2-1; 7 nucleotides agree with TRBD2. CDR1 and CDR2 from the germline V gene are ENHRY and SYGVKD. The J segment lost 0 bases and the V segment lost 0 bases, leaving 5 bases of the junction unmatched. The CDR3 runs to 17 residues. CDR3 region: CAISESKRGSSYNEQFF. As DNA, the CDR3 is TGTGCCATCAGTGAGTCCAAGCGGGGAAGCTCCTACAATGAGCAGTTCTTC.

This clone was detected only once. The gene calls are TRBV4-1 and TRBJ1-1; 8 nucleotides line up with TRBD1. V shed 2 bases, J shed 11 bases, and the junction held 10 bases outside the gene matches. This CDR3 contains 14 residues. Germline loops: CDR1 MGHRA, CDR2 YSYEKL. For the CDR3, the DNA is TGCGCCAGCAGCCAAAACCAGGGGGCTAATAGGGCTTTCTTT. Translating it yields CASSQNQGANRAFF.

The chain recombines TRBV5-4 with TRBJ2-1; D remains ambiguous. Germline assignment: CDR1 SGHNT and CDR2 YYREEE (reference sequence). CDR3 length: 15 amino acids. V lost 4 bases, J lost 0 bases, and 11 bases lay in between. CDR3 nucleotide sequence: TGTGCCAGCAGCCCTGACTCTCCCTCCTACAATGAGCAGTTCTTC. Protein sequence: CASSPDSPSYNEQFF.

This chain connects TRBV7-8 to TRBJ1-2; 9 nucleotides match TRBD1. The CDR3 loop spans 16 amino acids. Looked up from germline, CDR1 is SGHVS and CDR2 is FQNEAQ. V shed 6 bases, J shed 0 bases, and the junction held 8 bases outside the gene matches. The CDR3 DNA reads as TGTGCCAGCAGGACAGGGGGGGATTCAGCTAACTATGGCTACACCTTC. It translates to CASRTGGDSANYGYTF.

This chain uses TRBV30 with TRBJ1-4; maybe TRBD1 (5 bases). The CDR3 contains 14 residues. Per the germline V gene, CDR1 is GTSNPN and CDR2 is SVGIG (reference sequence). Deletions cut 3 bases from V and 3 bases from J, with 11 bases between. The chain's CDR3 is CAWSLGLANEKLFF. CDR3 coding DNA: TGTGCCTGGAGCCTGGGACTTGCTAATGAAAAACTGTTTTTT.

The chain links TRBV10-3 to TRBJ2-2; perhaps TRBD2 as D (6 bases). Trimming removed 6 bases at V and 2 bases at J, with 13 bases between. The V gene's germline CDR1 is ENHRY and CDR2 SYGVKD. This CDR3 has 15 residues. The CDR3 here is CAIRLGGGNTGELFF. The CDR3, as DNA: TGTGCCATCAGACTTGGGGGAGGAAACACCGGGGAGCTGTTTTTT.

DNA for the CDR3: TGTGCCAGCAGGGGGACAGGGAACCATCAGCCCCAGCATTTT. Encoded protein: CASRGTGNHQPQHF. This chain links TRBV2 with TRBJ1-5; TRBD1 matches 9 bases. The V and J ends lost 6 bases and 5 bases, in that order; junction bases with no gene match: 5. Germline V gives CDR1 SNHLY, CDR2 FYNNEI. CDR3 length: 14 amino acids.

The chain recombines TRBV28 with TRBJ1-2; 7 nucleotides agree with TRBD1. V was pared by 3 bases and J by 7 bases, with 14 bases of the junction left unmatched. CDR1 and CDR2 from the germline V gene are MDHEN and SYDVKM. The CDR3 totals 16 residues. CDR3: CASSFPRAGGLSGYTF. The CDR3 DNA is TGTGCCAGCAGTTTCCCTAGGGCAGGGGGTTTGAGTGGCTACACCTTC.

In this sample, this clone turned up a few times. J is TRBJ1-2 and V is TRBV5-4, with 7 bases that match TRBD1. The CDR3 length is 15 residues. V lost 3 bases, J lost 4 bases, and 9 bases stayed unmatched. Germline V CDR1 and CDR2: SGHNT, YYREEE (reference sequence). The CDR3 loop is CASSSANGQAYGYTF. DNA of the CDR3: TGTGCCAGCAGCTCGGCTAATGGACAGGCCTATGGCTACACCTTC.

This chain uses TRBV7-2 with TRBJ2-7, with 10 bases fitting TRBD2. This CDR3 has 17 residues. The germline CDR1 and CDR2 sequences are SGHTA and FQGNSA. Losses at the gene ends were 1 base for V and 2 bases for J; bases not matched to a gene: 8. CDR3 DNA sequence: TGTGCCAGCAGCTTAGTCGCTAGCGGGAGCGTCCCCTACGAGCAGTACTTC. The encoded protein is CASSLVASGSVPYEQYF. The variable domain in full, completed from reference TRBV7-2 and TRBJ2-7, reads GAGVSQSPSNKVTEKGKDVELRCDPISGHTALYWYRQSLGQGLEFLIYFQGNSAPDKSGLPSDRFSAERTGGSVSTLTIQRTQQEDSAVYLCASSLVASGSVPYEQYFGPGTRLTVT.

The rearrangement links TRBV5-1 to TRBJ2-1, with TRBD1 matching 9 bases. Germline V gives CDR1 SGHRS, CDR2 YFSETQ. The CDR3 covers 15 residues. V was pared by 4 bases and J by 7 bases, with 9 bases of the junction left unmatched. The CDR3 spells CASSPDRGTVNEQFF. CDR3 nucleotides: TGCGCCAGCAGCCCGGACAGGGGAACTGTGAATGAGCAGTTCTTC.

V gene TRBV27 combines with J gene TRBJ2-3; the D is unclear. V lost 5 bases, J lost 0 bases, and 3 bases lay in between. The CDR3 extends over 12 amino acids. Germline loops: CDR1 MNHEY, CDR2 SMNVEV (reference sequence). The CDR3 region is CASSPSTDTQYF. Written as DNA, the CDR3 is TGTGCCAGCAGTCCGAGCACAGATACGCAGTATTTT.

The chain recombines TRBV28 with TRBJ1-5; TRBD1 matches at 9 bases. Looked up from germline, CDR1 is MDHEN and CDR2 is SYDVKM. The CDR3 sequence is 14 residues long. The J segment lost 7 bases and the V segment lost 4 bases, leaving 5 bases of the junction unmatched. The CDR3 coding sequence is TGTGCCAGCAGTTCGGGACAGGGAGGACAGCCCCAGCATTTT. Its translation: CASSSGQGGQPQHF.

The chain has TRBV28 and TRBJ1-2, with D possibly TRBD1 on 6 matching bases. Between the trimmed V and J ends, which lost 8 bases and 4 bases, there was a span of 14 bases. This CDR3 comprises 13 residues. Germline CDR1 and CDR2: MDHEN and SYDVKM. CDR3 region: CASDGGGGYGYTF. Written as DNA, the CDR3 is TGTGCCAGCGATGGCGGGGGCGGCTATGGCTACACCTTC.

The V and J genes are TRBV29-1 and TRBJ2-7; 13 bases fit TRBD2. After removal of 7 bases from V and 3 bases from J, the junction contained 9 bases not matched to a gene. The CDR3 sequence is 15 residues long. The germline CDR1 and CDR2 sequences are SQVTM and ANQGSEA. CDR3 sequence: CSAQGLAGEFYEQYF. The CDR3 bases are TGCAGCGCCCAAGGACTAGCGGGAGAGTTCTACGAGCAGTACTTC.

The V and J genes are TRBV6-5 and TRBJ2-1; a possible D gene is TRBD2 (5 bases). Germline CDR1 MNHEY, CDR2 SVGAGI. The CDR3 runs 14 residues. Deletions cut 2 bases from V and 4 bases from J, with 9 bases between. Here the CDR3 DNA reads TGTGCCAGCAGTTACGGTCGAGGGTACAATGAGCAGTTCTTC. Protein product: CASSYGRGYNEQFF.

The rearrangement joins TRBV15 to TRBJ2-7; D ambiguous. CDR3 length: 14 amino acids. V gave up 1 base and J gave up 1 base, with 8 bases separating them. CDR1 and CDR2 from the germline V gene are LNHNV and YYDKDF (reference sequence). CDR3 bases: TGTGCCACCAGCAGAGGCGTTTCTTCCTACGAGCAGTACTTC. It specifies CATSRGVSSYEQYF.

V gene TRBV7-9 combines with J gene TRBJ2-2, with 8 bases matching TRBD2. This CDR3 spans 15 amino acids. Germline V gene sequence: CDR1 SEHNR, CDR2 FQNEAQ (reference sequence). J lost 8 bases, V lost 5 bases, and 10 bases had no gene match. In nucleotides, the CDR3 is TGTGCCAGCAGCGAGCCGGGACTAGGGGCTGGGGAGCTGTTTTTT. Its protein is CASSEPGLGAGELFF.

This clone has only one observation. This chain uses TRBV4-1 with TRBJ1-5, with 8 bases fitting TRBD1. The CDR3 sequence is 15 residues long. V lost 4 bases, J lost 4 bases, and 6 bases stayed unmatched. In germline, CDR1 is MGHRA, CDR2 YSYEKL. The CDR3 coding sequence is TGCGCCAGCAGCCCACAAACAGGGGGGAATCAGCCCCAGCATTTT. This encodes CASSPQTGGNQPQHF.

This sequence joins TRBV10-3 and TRBJ1-6; 8 nucleotides agree with TRBD1. The V gene end was trimmed by 6 bases and the J gene end by 7 bases; junction bases not matched to a gene: 5. CDR1 is ENHRY and CDR2 is SYGVKD in the germline V gene. The CDR3 is made up of 14 amino acids. DNA of the CDR3: TGTGCCATCAGGGACCGGACAGGGAATTCACCCCTCCACTTT. Translation: CAIRDRTGNSPLHF.

The chain has TRBV18 and TRBJ2-1, with 8 bases identical to TRBD2. Per the germline V gene, CDR1 is KGHSH and CDR2 is LQKENI. The junction had 8 bases not matched to a gene; V was cut back by 2 bases and J by 2 bases. This CDR3 has 17 amino acids. CDR3 sequence reads: CASSPGASGLTYNEQFF. The CDR3 nucleotides read TGTGCCAGCTCACCAGGGGCTAGCGGGCTCACCTACAATGAGCAGTTCTTC. Together with reference TRBV18 and TRBJ2-1, the CDR3 gives the full variable domain: NAGVMQNPRHLVRRRGQEARLRCSPMKGHSHVYWYRQLPEEGLKFMVYLQKENIIDESGMPKERFSAEFPKEGPSILRIQQVVRGDSAAYFCASSPGASGLTYNEQFFGPGTRLTVL.

The rearrangement links TRBV7-2 to TRBJ2-7, with 10 bases aligning to TRBD2. This CDR3 has 15 amino acids. Trimming took 6 bases from V and 3 from J; bases not matched to a gene: 8. CDR1 SGHTA and CDR2 FQGNSA come from the germline V gene. Here the CDR3 DNA reads TGTGCCAGCAGTTATATAGCGGGAGGTCTCTACGAGCAGTACTTC. Its protein is CASSYIAGGLYEQYF.

This sequence joins TRBV11-1 and TRBJ1-1; D call uncertain. The CDR3 contains 15 residues. Germline assignment: CDR1 SGHAT and CDR2 FQDESV (reference sequence). Deletions cut 0 bases from V and 0 bases from J, with 8 bases between. The chain's CDR3 is CASSLAMGLNTEAFF. CDR3 coding DNA: TGTGCCAGCAGCTTAGCAATGGGCTTGAACACTGAAGCTTTCTTT.

The chain carries TRBV7-2 and TRBJ2-1, with TRBD2 as a possible D gene (5 bases). The CDR3 has 13 amino acids. CDR1 and CDR2 from the germline V gene are SGHTA and FQGNSA. Trimming took 5 bases from V and 5 from J, leaving 10 bases between them. CDR3 residues: CASSIEGHNEQFF. The CDR3 region has the DNA TGTGCCAGCAGCATTGAGGGCCACAATGAGCAGTTCTTC.